The sequence of this T cell receptor (beta chain) was determined in a study of cytomegalovirus exposure and HLA in healthy donors. Study results and limitations: Most TCR sequences were seen very rarely across donors, but some public TCRs occurred in many. Later analysis demonstrated an association between a missense DCLRE1C variant and TCR beta V- and J-gene trimming. It was 160 or so TCR beta chains that were listed as cytomegalovirus-associated.

As to this clone: Its cognate antigen is unknown.

The CDR3 loop spans 13 amino acids. V was cut by 5 bases and J by 0 bases, with 8 bases left in between. Germline CDR1 is MDHEN and CDR2 is SYDVKM. The PCR used 60 Vbeta and 13 Jbeta primers. In the original workflow: About 10 million shared chains were among around 80 million unique TCR beta chains counted in a later analysis. Assay: immunoSEQ multiplex PCR; the TCRdb copy retains only in-frame clones and omits some. V and J calls and clone size are those listed in that table; D and trimming were worked out from the DNA. In the table there are 100,000 to 150,000 clones, about 84% of which are singletons.

The chain has TRBV28 and TRBJ2-7, with a weak D call TRBD1 (6 bases). Sequenced material: PBMCs. This receptor was obtained from a man aged 35 to 55 in good health and CMV-seronegative. CDR3 loop: CASSNRVSYEQYF. The CDR3 bases are TGTGCCAGCAGTAACAGGGTCTCCTACGAGCAGTACTTC. The variable domain in full, with the rest retrieved from reference TRBV28 and TRBJ2-7, is DVKVTQSSRYLVKRTGEKVFLECVQDMDHENMFWYRQDPGLGLRLIYFSYDVKMKEKGDIPEGYSVSREKKERFSLILESASTNQTSMYLCASSNRVSYEQYFGPGTRLTVT.